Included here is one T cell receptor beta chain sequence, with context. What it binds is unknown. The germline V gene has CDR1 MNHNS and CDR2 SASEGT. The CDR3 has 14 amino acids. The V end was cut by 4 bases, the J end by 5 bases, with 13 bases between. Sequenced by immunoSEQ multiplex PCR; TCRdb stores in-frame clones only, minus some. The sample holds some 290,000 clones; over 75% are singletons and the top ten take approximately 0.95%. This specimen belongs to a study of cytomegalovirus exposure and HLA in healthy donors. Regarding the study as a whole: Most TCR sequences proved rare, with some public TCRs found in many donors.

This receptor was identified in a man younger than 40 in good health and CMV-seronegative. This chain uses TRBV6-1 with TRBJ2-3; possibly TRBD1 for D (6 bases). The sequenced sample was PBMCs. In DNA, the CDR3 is TGTGCCAGCAGTGTAGGCAGGGGCAGAGATACGCAGTATTTT. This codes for CASSVGRGRDTQYF.